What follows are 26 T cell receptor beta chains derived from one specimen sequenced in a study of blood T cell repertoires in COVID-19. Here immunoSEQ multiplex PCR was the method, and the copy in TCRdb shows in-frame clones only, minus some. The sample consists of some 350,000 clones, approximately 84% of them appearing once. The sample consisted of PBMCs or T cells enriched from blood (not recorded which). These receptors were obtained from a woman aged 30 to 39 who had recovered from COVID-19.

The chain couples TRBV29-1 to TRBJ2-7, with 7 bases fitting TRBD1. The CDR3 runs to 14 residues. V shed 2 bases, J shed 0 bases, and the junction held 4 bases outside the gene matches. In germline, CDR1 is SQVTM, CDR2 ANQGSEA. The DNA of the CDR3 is TGCAGCGTTGAACCGGACAGGCCCTCCTACGAGCAGTACTTC. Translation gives CSVEPDRPSYEQYF.

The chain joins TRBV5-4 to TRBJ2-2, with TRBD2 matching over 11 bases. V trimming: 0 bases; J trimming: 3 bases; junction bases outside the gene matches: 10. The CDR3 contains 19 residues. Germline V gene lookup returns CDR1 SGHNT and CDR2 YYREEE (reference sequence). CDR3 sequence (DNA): TGTGCCAGCAGCTTGGAGGGTAGCGGGAGGGCCTATGACACCGGGGAGCTGTTTTTT. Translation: CASSLEGSGRAYDTGELFF.

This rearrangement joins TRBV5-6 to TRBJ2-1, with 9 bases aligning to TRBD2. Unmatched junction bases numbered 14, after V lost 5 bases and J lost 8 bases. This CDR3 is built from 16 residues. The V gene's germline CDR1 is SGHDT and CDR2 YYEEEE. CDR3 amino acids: CASSIPPASGIDEQFF. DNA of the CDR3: TGTGCCAGCAGTATCCCTCCGGCTAGCGGGATCGATGAGCAGTTCTTC.

Here the CDR3 DNA reads TGTGCCAGCAGTTCCGGGACTAGCGGGATATCCTACGAGCAGTACTTC. Amino acid sequence: CASSSGTSGISYEQYF. The rearrangement uses TRBV5-4 and TRBJ2-7, with TRBD2 identical over 13 bases. The V segment lost 5 bases and the J segment 1 base; nucleotides outside the gene matches: 6. The germline CDR1 and CDR2 sequences are SGHNT and YYREEE (reference sequence). The CDR3 loop spans 16 amino acids.

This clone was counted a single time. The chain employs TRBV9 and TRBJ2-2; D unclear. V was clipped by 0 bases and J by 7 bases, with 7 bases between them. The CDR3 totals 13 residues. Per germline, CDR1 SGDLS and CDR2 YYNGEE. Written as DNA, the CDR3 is TGTGCCAGCAGCGTAGACCCGGGCGGGGAGCTGTTTTTT. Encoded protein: CASSVDPGGELFF.

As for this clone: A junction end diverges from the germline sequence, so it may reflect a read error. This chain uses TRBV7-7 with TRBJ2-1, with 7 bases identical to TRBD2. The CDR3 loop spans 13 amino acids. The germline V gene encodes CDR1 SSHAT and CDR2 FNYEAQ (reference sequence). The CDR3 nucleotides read TGTGCTAGCAGCTTAGTGGCGGGAGCGGAGCAGTTCTTC. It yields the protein CASSLVAGAEQFF.

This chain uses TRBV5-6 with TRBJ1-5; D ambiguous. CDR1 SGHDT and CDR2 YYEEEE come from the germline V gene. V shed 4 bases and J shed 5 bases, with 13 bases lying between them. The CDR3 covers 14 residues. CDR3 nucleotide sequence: TGTGCCAGCAGCCGGACGGGGAGGGATCAGCCCCAGCATTTT. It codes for CASSRTGRDQPQHF.

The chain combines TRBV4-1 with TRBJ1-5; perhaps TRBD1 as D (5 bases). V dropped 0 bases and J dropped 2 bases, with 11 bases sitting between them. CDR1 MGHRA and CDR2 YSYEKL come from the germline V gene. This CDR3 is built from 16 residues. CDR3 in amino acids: CASSQDRGRGNQPQHF. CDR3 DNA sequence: TGCGCCAGCAGCCAAGATCGAGGCAGGGGCAATCAGCCCCAGCATTTT.

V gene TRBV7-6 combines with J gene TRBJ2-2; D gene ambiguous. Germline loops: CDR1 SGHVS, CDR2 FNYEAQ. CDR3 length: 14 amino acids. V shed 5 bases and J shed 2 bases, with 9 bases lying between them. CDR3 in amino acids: CASSQLGNTGELFF. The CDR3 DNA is TGTGCCAGCAGCCAGCTGGGCAACACCGGGGAGCTGTTTTTT.

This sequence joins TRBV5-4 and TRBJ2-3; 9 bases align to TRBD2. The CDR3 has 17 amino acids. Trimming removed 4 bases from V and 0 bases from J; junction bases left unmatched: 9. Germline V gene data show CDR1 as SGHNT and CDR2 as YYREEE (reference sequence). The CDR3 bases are TGTGCCAGCAGCCCCCTCGGGACTAGCAGAAGCACAGATACGCAGTATTTT. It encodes CASSPLGTSRSTDTQYF.

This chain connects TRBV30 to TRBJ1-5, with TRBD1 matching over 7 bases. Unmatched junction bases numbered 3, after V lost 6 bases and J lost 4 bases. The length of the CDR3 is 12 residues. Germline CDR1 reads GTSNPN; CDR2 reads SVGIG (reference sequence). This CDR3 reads CACRQGNQPQHF. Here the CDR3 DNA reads TGTGCCTGTAGACAGGGTAATCAGCCCCAGCATTTT.

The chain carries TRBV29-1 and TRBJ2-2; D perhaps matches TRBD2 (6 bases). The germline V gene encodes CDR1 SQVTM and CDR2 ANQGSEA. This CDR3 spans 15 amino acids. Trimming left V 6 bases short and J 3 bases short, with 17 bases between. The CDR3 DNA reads TGCAGCGTGGTTTTAACGGGAGCTTACACCGGGGAGCTGTTTTTT. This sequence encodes CSVVLTGAYTGELFF.

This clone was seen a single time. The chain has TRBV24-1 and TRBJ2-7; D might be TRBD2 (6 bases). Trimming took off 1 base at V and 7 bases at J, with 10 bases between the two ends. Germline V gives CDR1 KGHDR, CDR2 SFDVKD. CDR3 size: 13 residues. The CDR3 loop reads CATSDLGEAEQYF. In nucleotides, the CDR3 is TGTGCCACCAGTGATTTAGGGGAGGCTGAGCAGTACTTC.

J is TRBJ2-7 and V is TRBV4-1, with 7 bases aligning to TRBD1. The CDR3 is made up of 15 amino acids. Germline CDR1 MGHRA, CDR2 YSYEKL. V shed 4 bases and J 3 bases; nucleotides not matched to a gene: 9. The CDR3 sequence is CASSPSPAGGYEQYF. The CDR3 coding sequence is TGCGCCAGCAGCCCGTCTCCGGCAGGGGGCTACGAGCAGTACTTC.

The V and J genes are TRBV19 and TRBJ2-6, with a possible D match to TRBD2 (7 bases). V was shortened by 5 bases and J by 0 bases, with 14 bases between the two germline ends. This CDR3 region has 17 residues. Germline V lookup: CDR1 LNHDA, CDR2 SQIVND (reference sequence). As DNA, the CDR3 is TGTGCCAGTAGTGGGGAGGGGGATAGCTCTGGGGCCAACGTCCTGACTTTC. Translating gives CASSGEGDSSGANVLTF.

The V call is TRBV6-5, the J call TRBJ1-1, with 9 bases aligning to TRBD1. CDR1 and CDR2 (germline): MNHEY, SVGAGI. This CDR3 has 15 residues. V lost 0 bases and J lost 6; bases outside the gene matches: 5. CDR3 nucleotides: TGTGCCAGCAGTTACTCAGGGACAGGGTATGCTGAAGCTTTCTTT. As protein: CASSYSGTGYAEAFF.

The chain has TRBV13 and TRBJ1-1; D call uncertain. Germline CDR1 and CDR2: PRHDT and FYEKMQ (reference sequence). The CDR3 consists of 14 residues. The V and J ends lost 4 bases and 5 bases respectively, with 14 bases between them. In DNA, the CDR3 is TGTGCCAGCAGCTCCCATTTTGCGGGGACTGAAGCTTTCTTT. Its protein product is CASSSHFAGTEAFF.

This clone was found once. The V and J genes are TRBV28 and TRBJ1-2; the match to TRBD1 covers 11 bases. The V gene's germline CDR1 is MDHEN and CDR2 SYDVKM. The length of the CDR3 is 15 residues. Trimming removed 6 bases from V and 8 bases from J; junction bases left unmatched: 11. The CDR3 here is CASSGWTGGAGGYTF. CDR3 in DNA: TGTGCCAGCAGCGGATGGACAGGGGGCGCGGGGGGCTACACCTTC.

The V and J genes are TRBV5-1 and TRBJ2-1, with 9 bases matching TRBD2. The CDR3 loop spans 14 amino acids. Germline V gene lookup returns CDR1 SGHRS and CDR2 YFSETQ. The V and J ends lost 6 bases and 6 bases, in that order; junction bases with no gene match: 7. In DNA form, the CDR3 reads TGCGCCAGCACCAGGGCGGGAGGGTTCAATGAGCAGTTCTTC. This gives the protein CASTRAGGFNEQFF.

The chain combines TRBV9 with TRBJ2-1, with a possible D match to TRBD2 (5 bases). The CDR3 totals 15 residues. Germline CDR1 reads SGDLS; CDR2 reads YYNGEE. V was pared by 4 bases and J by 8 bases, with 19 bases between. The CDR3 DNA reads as TGTGCCAGCAGCCCCATAAGCGGTTATCACGATGAGCAGTTCTTC. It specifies CASSPISGYHDEQFF.

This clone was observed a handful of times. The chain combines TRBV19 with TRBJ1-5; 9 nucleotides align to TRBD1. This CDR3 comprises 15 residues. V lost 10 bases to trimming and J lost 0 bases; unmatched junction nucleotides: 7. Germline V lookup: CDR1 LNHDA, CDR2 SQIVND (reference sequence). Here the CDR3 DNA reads TGTGCCACCACGGACAGGGGAAATAGCAATCAGCCCCAGCATTTT. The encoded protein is CATTDRGNSNQPQHF. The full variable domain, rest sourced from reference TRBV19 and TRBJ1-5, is DGGITQSPKYLFRKEGQNVTLSCEQNLNHDAMYWYRQDPGQGLRLIYYSQIVNDFQKGDIAEGYSVSREKKESFPLTVTSAQKNPTAFYLCATTDRGNSNQPQHFGDGTRLSIL.

The CDR3 reads CATSRERLQGKGAFF. CDR3 coding DNA: TGTGCCACCAGCAGAGAACGGCTGCAGGGGAAGGGGGCTTTCTTT. V gene TRBV15 combines with J gene TRBJ1-1, with D perhaps TRBD1 (6 bases). The CDR3 has 15 residues. Per the germline V gene, CDR1 is LNHNV and CDR2 is YYDKDF (reference sequence). The V end lost 0 bases, the J end lost 11 bases, and 19 bases lay between the germline ends. The entire variable domain, with the rest obtained from reference TRBV15 and TRBJ1-1, is as follows: DAMVIQNPRYQVTQFGKPVTLSCSQTLNHNVMYWYQQKSSQAPKLLFHYYDKDFNNEADTPDNFQSRRPNTSFCFLDIRSPGLGDTAMYLCATSRERLQGKGAFFGQGTRLTVV.

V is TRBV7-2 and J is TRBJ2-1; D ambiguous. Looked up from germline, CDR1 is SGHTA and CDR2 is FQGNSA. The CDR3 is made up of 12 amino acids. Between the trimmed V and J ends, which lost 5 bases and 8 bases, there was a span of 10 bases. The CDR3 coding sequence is TGTGCCAGCAGCCATCTCATAGATGAGCAGTTCTTC. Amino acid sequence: CASSHLIDEQFF.

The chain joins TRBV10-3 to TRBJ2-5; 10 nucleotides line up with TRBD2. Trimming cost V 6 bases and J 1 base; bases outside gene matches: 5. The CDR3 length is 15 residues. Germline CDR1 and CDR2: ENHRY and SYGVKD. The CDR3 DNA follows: TGTGCCATCAGAGCTAGCGGGGGCCCCCAAGAGACCCAGTACTTC. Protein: CAIRASGGPQETQYF.

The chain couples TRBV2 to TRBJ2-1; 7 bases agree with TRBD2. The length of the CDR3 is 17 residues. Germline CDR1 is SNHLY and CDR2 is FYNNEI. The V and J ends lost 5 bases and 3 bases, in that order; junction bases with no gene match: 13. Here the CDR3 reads CASSRGESGIVYNEQFF. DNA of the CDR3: TGTGCCAGCAGTCGCGGGGAGAGCGGGATAGTCTACAATGAGCAGTTCTTC.

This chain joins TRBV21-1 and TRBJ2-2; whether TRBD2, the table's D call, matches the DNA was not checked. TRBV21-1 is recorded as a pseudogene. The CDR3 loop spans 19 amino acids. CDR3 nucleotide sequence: TGTGCCAGCAGCCAAAGAAGGGCGGATGAGTGCGGGTGTTCCGGGGAGCTGTTTTTT. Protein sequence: CASSQRRADECGCSGELFF.